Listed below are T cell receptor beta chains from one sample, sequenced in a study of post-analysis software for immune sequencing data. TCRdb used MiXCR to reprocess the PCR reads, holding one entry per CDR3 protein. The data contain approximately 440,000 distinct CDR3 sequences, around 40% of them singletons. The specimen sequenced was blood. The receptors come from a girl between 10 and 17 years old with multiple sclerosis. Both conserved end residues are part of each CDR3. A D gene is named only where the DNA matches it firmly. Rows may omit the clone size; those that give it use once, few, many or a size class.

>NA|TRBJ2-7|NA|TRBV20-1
TGCAGTGCTAGAGGTATAGTGGGAGCTTACGAGCAGTACTTC
CSARGIVGAYEQYF
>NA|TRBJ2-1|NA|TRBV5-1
TGCGCCAGCAGCTTTGTTAGAAGCCAACGTGGGTCCAATGAGCAGTTCTTC
CASSFVRSQRGSNEQFF
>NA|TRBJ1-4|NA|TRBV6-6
TGTGCCAGCAGTTCCAACCGACAGCTCGGAAAACTGTTTTTT
CASSSNRQLGKLFF
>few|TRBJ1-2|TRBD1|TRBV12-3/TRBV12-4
TGTGCCAGCAGTTTGTCAGGGGGCGGAGAACCCTTCTATGGCTACACCTTC
CASSLSGGGEPFYGYTF
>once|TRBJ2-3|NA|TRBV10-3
TGTGCCATCAGTGAGTCAAGTACAGGGACCATCACAGATACGCAGTATTTT
CAISESSTGTITDTQYF
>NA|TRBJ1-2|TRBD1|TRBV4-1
TGCGCCAGCAGCCACTCCGGGACAGGGGTGGATGGCTACACCTTC
CASSHSGTGVDGYTF
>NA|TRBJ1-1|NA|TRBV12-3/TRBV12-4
TGTGCCAGCAGTTCCCCTTGGCGTGGAGCTTTCTTT
CASSSPWRGAFF
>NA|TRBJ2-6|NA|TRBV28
TGTGCCAGCAGTTTCGGACGGATCTCTGGGGCCAACGTCCTGACTTTC
CASSFGRISGANVLTF
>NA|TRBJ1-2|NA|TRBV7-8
TGTGCCAGCAGCTTAGAAAGGGGGGGACGCTATGGCTACACCTTC
CASSLERGGRYGYTF
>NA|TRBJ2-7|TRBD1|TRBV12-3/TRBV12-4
TGTGCCAGCAGCCAGGTCGACAGGGTGACCTACGAGCAGTACTTC
CASSQVDRVTYEQYF
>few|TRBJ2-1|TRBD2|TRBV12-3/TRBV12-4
TGTGCCAGCCTAGGGGAGGGCGCTGAGCAGTTCTTC
CASLGEGAEQFF
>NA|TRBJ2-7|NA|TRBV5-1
TGCACCAGCAGCTTGGTCCCCTCCTACGAGCAGTACTTC
CTSSLVPSYEQYF
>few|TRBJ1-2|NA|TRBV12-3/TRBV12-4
TGTGCCAGCAGTTTACTCGAACATGCGGGCTACACCTTC
CASSLLEHAGYTF
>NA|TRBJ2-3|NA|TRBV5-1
TGCGCCAGCAGCTCCTCATTTGACGGGACGGATACGCAGTATTTT
CASSSSFDGTDTQYF
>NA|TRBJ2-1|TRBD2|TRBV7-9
TGTGCCAGCAGGTCACCACGGCTGGCGGGAGGGCTGGATGAGCAGTTCTTC
CASRSPRLAGGLDEQFF
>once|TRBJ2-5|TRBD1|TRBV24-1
TGTGCCACCAGTGACCCCGTGACAGGGCGCCAAGAGACCCAGTACTTC
CATSDPVTGRQETQYF
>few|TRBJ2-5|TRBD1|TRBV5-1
TGCGCCAGCAGCTTGTCGACAGGGAAGGAGACCCAGTACTTC
CASSLSTGKETQYF
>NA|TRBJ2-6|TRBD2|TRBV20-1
TGCAGTGCTAGGATAGCGGGGCCCTCTGGGGCCAACGTCCTGACTTTC
CSARIAGPSGANVLTF
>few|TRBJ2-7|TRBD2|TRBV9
TGTGCCAGCAGCGCCAAACTAACGGGAGGCGGAAACGAGCAGTACTTC
CASSAKLTGGGNEQYF
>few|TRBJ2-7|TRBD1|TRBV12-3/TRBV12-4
TGTGCCAGCAGTTTTGGACAGGACGGCTACGAGCAGTACTTC
CASSFGQDGYEQYF
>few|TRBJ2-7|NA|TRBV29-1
TGCAGCGTTGTCACTGGACTGGGCTACGAGCAGTACTTC
CSVVTGLGYEQYF
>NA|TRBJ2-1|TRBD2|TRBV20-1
TGCAGTGCTAGAGATTGGGGGATAGCGGGATACAGGAGAAATGAGCAGTTCTTC
CSARDWGIAGYRRNEQFF
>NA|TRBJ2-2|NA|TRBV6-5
TGTGCCAGCAGTTACTCGATCGGCGGGGAGCTGTTTTTT
CASSYSIGGELFF
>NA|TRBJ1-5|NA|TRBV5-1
TGCGCCAGCAGCGTGCAGGGAAATCAGCCCCAGCATTTT
CASSVQGNQPQHF
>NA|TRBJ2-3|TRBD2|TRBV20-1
TGCAGTGCTAAAGGACTAGCGGGGATTATCGATACGCAGTATTTT
CSAKGLAGIIDTQYF
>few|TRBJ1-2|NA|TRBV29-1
TGCAGCGTCACCGGACCGAACGACTATGGCTACACCTTC
CSVTGPNDYGYTF
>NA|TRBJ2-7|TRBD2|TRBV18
TGTGCCAGCTCAACAGGGACTAGCGGGATTGTTTGGTACGAGCAGTACTTC
CASSTGTSGIVWYEQYF
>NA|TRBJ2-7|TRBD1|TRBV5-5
TGTGCCAGCAGCTTGGAGGGACAGGGTGACGTGGGCGAGCAGTACTTC
CASSLEGQGDVGEQYF
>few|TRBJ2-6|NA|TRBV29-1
TGCAGCGTTCTATCCTCAGGGGAGGCTGGGGCCAACGTCCTGACTTTC
CSVLSSGEAGANVLTF
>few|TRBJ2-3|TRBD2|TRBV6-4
TGTGCCAGCAGTAGCGGGAGGATCTCAGATACGCAGTATTTT
CASSSGRISDTQYF
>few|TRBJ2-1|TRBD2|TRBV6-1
TGTGCCAGCAGTGAGGCAGCGGGAGATAGGAATGAGCAGTTCTTC
CASSEAAGDRNEQFF
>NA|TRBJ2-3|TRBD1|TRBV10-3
TGTGCCATCAGTGCCGGGACAGTTAGCACAGATACGCAGTATTTT
CAISAGTVSTDTQYF
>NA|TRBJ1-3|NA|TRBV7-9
TGTGCCAGCAGCTTCCAACTCCTAGACTCTGGAAACACCATATATTTT
CASSFQLLDSGNTIYF
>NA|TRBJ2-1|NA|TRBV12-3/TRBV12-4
TGTGCCAGCAGTTTAGAGGCGAACTCCTACAATGAGCAGTTCTTC
CASSLEANSYNEQFF
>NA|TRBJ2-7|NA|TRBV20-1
TGCAGTGCTTTCACAGGGTCGGACTCCTACGAGCAGTACTTC
CSAFTGSDSYEQYF
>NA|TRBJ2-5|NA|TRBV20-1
TGCAGTGCTCGCTTGACCCGAGAGACCCAGTACTTC
CSARLTRETQYF
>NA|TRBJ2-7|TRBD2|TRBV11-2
TGTGCCAGCAGCTTAGACTCGAGACTAGCGGGACACGAGCAGTACTTC
CASSLDSRLAGHEQYF
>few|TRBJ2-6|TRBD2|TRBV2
TGTGCCAGCAGCGCCCAGCGGGAGACCTCTGGGGCCAACGTCCTGACTTTC
CASSAQRETSGANVLTF
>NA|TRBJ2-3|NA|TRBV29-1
TGCAGCGTTGTATATCCTAGCGCCTACCAACCCACAGATACGCAGTATTTT
CSVVYPSAYQPTDTQYF
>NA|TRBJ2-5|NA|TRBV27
TGTGCCAGCAGGGGACAAAACCAAGAGACCCAGTACTTC
CASRGQNQETQYF
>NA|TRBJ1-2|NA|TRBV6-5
TGTGCCAGCAGCCTTACGACAGTTAACTATGGCTACACCTTC
CASSLTTVNYGYTF
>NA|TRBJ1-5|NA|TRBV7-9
TGTGCCAGCAGCTTCGGGCCGCATAGCAATCAGCCCCAGCATTTT
CASSFGPHSNQPQHF
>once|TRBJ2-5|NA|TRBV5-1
TGCGCCAGCAGCTCGCACGAGACCCAGTACTTC
CASSSHETQYF
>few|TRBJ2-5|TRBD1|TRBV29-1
TGCAGCGTTGAAGGGTTTCAGGGGGCGATGGAAGAGACCCAGTACTTC
CSVEGFQGAMEETQYF
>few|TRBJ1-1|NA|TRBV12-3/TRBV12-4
TGTGCCAGTAGGGAAGAGACGAACACTGAAGCTTTCTTT
CASREETNTEAFF
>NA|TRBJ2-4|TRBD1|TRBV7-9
TGTGCCAGCAGCTTAGGATATCGGACAGGGGGTAGTGGAGCCAAAAACATTCAGTACTTC
CASSLGYRTGGSGAKNIQYF
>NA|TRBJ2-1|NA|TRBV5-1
TGCGCCAGCAGCTTGGGGGGAGGTCCGCGTGAGCAGTTCTTC
CASSLGGGPREQFF
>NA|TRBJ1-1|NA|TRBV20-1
TGCAGTGCGGAAAGAAGCGCTACTAAGAACACTGAAGCTTTCTTT
CSAERSATKNTEAFF
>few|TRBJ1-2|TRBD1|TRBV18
TGTGCCAGCTCACCCCGGGACAGGGGACTACGAAGCCATGGCTACACCTTC
CASSPRDRGLRSHGYTF
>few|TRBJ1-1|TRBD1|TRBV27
TGTGCCAGCAGTTTACCACAGGGGTTGAACACTGAAGCTTTCTTT
CASSLPQGLNTEAFF
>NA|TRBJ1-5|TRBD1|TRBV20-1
TGCAGTGCTAGGGCCGGGACAGGGGAAGATCAGCCCCAGCATTTT
CSARAGTGEDQPQHF
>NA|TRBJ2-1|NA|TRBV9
TGTGCCAGCAGCGGATGGGGCATGTACAATGAGCAGTTCTTC
CASSGWGMYNEQFF